The table lists the clone carrying this T cell receptor beta chain with a count of one. Its antigen is not known. This sample was taken from a study of T-cell reconstitution after alpha-beta-depleted transplantation in children. Findings and limits, study-wide: After one year, T-cell counts and TCRbeta diversity mostly came from new T cells. It was surviving recipient T cells and thymic progenitors that gave some patients high TCRbeta diversity at day 60. As was reported, about two months after transplant, alpha-beta T cells came from several hundred expanded graft clones.

Unique molecular identifiers were incorporated during preparation of the TCRbeta library. TCRdb re-analysed the PCR reads in MiXCR, keeping a single row per CDR3 protein. The sample holds about 60,000 distinct CDR3 sequences; 35% to 55% are singletons and the top ten take roughly 98%. There are 15 residues in the CDR3. The V and J ends lost 6 bases and 6 bases, in that order; junction bases with no gene match: 11. Germline-derived CDR1 and CDR2 are MNHEY and SMNVEV (reference sequence). The TCR originated in a male patient younger than 18 who had a stem cell transplant for acute lymphoblastic leukemia, so the T cells may come from the graft donor. V usage is TRBV27 and J usage is TRBJ2-7; 10 positions match TRBD2. The sample was PBMCs, mostly from graft donor cells, taken 360 days after TCRalphabeta/CD19-depleted stem cell transplant. CDR3 loop: CASRLLTSGSGEQYF. The CDR3, as DNA: TGTGCCAGCAGACTACTGACTAGCGGGTCAGGCGAGCAGTACTTC.